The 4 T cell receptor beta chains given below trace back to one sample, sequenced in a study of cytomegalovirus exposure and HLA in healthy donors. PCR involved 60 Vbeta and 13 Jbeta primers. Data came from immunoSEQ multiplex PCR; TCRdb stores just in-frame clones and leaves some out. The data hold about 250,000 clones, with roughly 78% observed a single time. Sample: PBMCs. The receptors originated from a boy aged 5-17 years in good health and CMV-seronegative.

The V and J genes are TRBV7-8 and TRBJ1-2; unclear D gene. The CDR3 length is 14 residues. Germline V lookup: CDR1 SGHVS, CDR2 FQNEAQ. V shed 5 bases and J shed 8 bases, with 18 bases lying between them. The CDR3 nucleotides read TGTGCCAGCAGCCTAATCTCGGGTTCGGGGGGCTACACCTTC. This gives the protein CASSLISGSGGYTF.

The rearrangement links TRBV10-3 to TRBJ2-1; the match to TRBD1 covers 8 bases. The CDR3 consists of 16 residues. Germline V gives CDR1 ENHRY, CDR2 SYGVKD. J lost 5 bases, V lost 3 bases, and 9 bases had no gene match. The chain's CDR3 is CAISDPGTGMHNEQFF. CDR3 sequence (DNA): TGTGCCATCAGTGATCCCGGGACAGGCATGCACAATGAGCAGTTCTTC.

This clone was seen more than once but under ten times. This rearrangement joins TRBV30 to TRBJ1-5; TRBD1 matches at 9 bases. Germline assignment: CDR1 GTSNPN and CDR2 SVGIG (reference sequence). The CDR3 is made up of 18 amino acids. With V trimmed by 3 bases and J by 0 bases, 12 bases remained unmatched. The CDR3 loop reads CAWSVDRTGAHSNQPQHF. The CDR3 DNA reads TGTGCCTGGAGCGTGGACCGGACAGGGGCCCATAGCAATCAGCCCCAGCATTTT.

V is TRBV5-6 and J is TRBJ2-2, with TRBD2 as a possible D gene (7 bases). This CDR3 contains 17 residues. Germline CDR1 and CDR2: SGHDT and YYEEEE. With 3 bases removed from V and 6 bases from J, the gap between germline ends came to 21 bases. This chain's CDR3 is CASSSLERGGAPGELFF. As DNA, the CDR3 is TGTGCCAGCAGCTCCCTAGAAAGGGGGGGGGCCCCCGGGGAGCTGTTTTTT. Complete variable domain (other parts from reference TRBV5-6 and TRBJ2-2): DAGVTQSPTHLIKTRGQQVTLRCSPKSGHDTVSWYQQALGQGPQFIFQYYEEEERQRGNFPDRFSGHQFPNYSSELNVNALLLGDSALYLCASSSLERGGAPGELFFGEGSRLTVL.